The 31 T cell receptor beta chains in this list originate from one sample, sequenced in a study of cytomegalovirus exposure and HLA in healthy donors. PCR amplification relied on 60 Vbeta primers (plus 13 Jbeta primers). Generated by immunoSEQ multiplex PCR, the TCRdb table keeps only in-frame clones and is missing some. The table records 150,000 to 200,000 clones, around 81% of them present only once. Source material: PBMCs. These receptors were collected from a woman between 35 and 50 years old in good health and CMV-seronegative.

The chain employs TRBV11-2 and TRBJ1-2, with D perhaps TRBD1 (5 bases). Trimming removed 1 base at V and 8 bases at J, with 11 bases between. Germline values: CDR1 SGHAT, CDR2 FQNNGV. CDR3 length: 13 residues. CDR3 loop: CASSLAPGSGYTF. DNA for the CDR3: TGTGCCAGCAGCTTAGCCCCAGGGTCGGGCTACACCTTC.

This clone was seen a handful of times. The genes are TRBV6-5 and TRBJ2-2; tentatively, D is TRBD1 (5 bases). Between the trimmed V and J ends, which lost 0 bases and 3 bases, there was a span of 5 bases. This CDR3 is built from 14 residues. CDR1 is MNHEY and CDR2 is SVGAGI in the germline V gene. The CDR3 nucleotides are TGTGCCAGCAGTTACTCGACAGACACCGGGGAGCTGTTTTTT. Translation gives CASSYSTDTGELFF.

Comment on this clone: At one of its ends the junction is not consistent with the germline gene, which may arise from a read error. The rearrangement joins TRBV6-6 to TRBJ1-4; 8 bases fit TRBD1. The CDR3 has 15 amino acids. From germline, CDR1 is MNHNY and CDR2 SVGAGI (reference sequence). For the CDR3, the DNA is TGTGCCGGCAGCTTGGGACAGGCCTCGAATGAAAAACTGTTTTTT. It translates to CAGSLGQASNEKLFF.

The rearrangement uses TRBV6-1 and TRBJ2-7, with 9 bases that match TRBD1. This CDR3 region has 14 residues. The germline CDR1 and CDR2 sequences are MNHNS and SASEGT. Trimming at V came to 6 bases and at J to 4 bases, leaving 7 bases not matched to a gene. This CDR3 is CASRTTGGLYEQYF. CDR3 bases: TGTGCCAGCAGGACAACAGGGGGCCTGTACGAGCAGTACTTC.

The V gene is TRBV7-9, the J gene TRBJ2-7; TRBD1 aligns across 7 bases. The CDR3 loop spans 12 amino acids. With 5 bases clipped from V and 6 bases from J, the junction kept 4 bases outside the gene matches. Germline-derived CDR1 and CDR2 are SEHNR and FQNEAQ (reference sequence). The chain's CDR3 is CASSDRVGEQYF. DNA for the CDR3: TGTGCCAGCAGCGACAGGGTGGGCGAGCAGTACTTC.

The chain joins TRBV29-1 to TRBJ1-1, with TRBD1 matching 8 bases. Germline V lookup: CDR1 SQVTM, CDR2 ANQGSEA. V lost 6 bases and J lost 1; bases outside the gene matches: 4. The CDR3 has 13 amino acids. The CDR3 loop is CSVRQGTNTEAFF. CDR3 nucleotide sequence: TGCAGCGTCCGACAGGGGACGAACACTGAAGCTTTCTTT. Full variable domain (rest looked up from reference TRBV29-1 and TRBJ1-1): SAVISQKPSRDICQRGTSLTIQCQVDSQVTMMFWYRQQPGQSLTLIATANQGSEATYESGFVIDKFPISRPNLTFSTLTVSNMSPEDSSIYLCSVRQGTNTEAFFGQGTRLTVV.

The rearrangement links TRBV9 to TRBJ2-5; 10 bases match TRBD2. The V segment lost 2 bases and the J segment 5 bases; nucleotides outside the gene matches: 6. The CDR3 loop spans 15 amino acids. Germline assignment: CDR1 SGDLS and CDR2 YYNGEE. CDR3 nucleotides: TGTGCCAGCAGCGTGGGGACTAGCGATTTGGAGACCCAGTACTTC. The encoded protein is CASSVGTSDLETQYF.

The CDR3 DNA sequence: TGTGCTAGTGGAACTACAGGGGTGGGTGAGCAGTTCTTC. It codes for CASGTTGVGEQFF. The V gene is TRBV12-5, the J gene TRBJ2-1; TRBD1 agrees at 7 bases. Germline CDR1 reads LGHNT; CDR2 reads FRNRAP. This CDR3 contains 13 residues. With 6 bases clipped from V and 9 bases from J, the junction kept 8 bases outside the gene matches. Variable domain in full (rest from reference TRBV12-5 and TRBJ2-1): DARVTQTPRHKVTEMGQEVTMRCQPILGHNTVFWYRQTMMQGLELLAYFRNRAPLDDSGMPKDRFSAEMPDATLATLKIQPSEPRDSAVYFCASGTTGVGEQFFGPGTRLTVL.

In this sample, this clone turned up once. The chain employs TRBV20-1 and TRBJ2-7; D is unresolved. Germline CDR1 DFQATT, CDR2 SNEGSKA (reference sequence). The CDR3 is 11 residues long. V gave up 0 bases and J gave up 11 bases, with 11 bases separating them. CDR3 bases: TGCAGTGCTAGAGAAAGACGGGTCGAGTACTTC. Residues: CSARERRVEYF.

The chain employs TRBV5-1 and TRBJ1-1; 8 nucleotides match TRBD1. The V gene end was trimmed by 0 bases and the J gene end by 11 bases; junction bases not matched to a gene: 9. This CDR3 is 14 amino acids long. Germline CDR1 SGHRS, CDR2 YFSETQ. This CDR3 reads CASSLESTGDRAFF. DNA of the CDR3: TGCGCCAGCAGCTTGGAGTCGACAGGGGACCGGGCTTTCTTT.

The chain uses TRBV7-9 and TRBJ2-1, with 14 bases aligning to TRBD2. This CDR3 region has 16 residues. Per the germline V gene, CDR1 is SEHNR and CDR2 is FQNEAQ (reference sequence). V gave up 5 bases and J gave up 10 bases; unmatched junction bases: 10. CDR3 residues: CASSPPGLAGVGEQFF. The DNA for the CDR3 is TGTGCCAGCAGCCCCCCGGGACTAGCGGGAGTGGGGGAGCAGTTCTTC. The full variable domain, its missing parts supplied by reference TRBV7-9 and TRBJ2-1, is DTGVSQNPRHKITKRGQNVTFRCDPISEHNRLYWYRQTLGQGPEFLTYFQNEAQLEKSRLLSDRFSAERPKGSFSTLEIQRTEQGDSAMYLCASSPPGLAGVGEQFFGPGTRLTVL.

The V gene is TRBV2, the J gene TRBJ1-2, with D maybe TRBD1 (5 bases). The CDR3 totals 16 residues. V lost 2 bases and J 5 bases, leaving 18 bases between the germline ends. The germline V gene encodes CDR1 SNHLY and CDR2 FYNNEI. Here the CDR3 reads CASSEMLTGSLYGYTF. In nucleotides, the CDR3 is TGTGCCAGCAGTGAAATGTTAACAGGCTCCTTGTATGGCTACACCTTC.

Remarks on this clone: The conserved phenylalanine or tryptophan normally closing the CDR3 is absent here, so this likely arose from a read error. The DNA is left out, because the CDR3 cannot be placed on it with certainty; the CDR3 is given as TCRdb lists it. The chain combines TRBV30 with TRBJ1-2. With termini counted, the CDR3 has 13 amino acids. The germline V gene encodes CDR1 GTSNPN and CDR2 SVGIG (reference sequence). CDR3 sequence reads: CAWSVGRGYGLRL.

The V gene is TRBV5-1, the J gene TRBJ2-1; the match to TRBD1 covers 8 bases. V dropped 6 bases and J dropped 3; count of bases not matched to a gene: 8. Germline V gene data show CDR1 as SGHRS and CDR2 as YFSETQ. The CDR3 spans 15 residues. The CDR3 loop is CASNPGTGYYNEQFF. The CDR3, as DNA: TGCGCCAGCAACCCCGGGACAGGTTACTACAATGAGCAGTTCTTC. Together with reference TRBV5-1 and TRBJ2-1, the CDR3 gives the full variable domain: KAGVTQTPRYLIKTRGQQVTLSCSPISGHRSVSWYQQTPGQGLQFLFEYFSETQRNKGNFPGRFSGRQFSNSRSEMNVSTLELGDSALYLCASNPGTGYYNEQFFGPGTRLTVL.

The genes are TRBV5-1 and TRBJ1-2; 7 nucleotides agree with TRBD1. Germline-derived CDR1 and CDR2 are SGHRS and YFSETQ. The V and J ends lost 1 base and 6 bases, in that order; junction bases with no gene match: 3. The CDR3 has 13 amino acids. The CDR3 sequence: CASSLRQGNGYTF. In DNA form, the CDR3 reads TGCGCCAGCAGCTTGAGACAGGGAAATGGCTACACCTTC.

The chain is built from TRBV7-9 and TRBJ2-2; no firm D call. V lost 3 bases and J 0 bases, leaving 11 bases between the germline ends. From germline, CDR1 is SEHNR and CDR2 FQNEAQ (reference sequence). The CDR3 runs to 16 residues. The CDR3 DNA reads TGTGCCAGCAGCTTTGAGTCGGGTTCGAACACCGGGGAGCTGTTTTTT. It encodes CASSFESGSNTGELFF.

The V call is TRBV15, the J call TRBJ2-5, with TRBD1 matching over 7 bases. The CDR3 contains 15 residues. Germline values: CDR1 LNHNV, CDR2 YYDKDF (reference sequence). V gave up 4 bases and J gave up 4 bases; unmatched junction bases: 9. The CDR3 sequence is CATSNQTGFLETQYF. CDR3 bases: TGTGCCACCAGCAACCAGACAGGGTTCCTAGAGACCCAGTACTTC.

This chain's CDR3 is CACQGLGGTEAFF. The CDR3, as DNA: TGTGCCTGCCAGGGACTGGGAGGCACTGAAGCTTTCTTT. The chain has TRBV30 and TRBJ1-1; TRBD1 might be the D (5 bases). CDR3 length: 13 amino acids. V dropped 6 bases and J dropped 4 bases, with 15 bases sitting between them. CDR1 and CDR2 (germline): GTSNPN, SVGIG (reference sequence).

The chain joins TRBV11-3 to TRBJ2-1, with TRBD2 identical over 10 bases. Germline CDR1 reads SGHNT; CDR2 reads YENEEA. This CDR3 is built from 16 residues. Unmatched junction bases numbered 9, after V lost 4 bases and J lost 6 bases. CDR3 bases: TGTGCCAGCAGCTCGTTAGCGGGAGGAGGACCCAATGAGCAGTTCTTC. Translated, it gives CASSSLAGGGPNEQFF.

The CDR3 sequence is CASSVGSGRTGANVLTF. CDR3 bases: TGTGCCAGCAGTGTAGGGAGCGGGAGGACTGGGGCCAACGTCCTGACTTTC. The chain employs TRBV25-1 and TRBJ2-6, with TRBD2 identical over 9 bases. Germline V lookup: CDR1 MGHDK, CDR2 SYGVNS. The CDR3 sequence is 17 residues long. Losses at the gene ends were 4 bases for V and 2 bases for J; bases not matched to a gene: 6.

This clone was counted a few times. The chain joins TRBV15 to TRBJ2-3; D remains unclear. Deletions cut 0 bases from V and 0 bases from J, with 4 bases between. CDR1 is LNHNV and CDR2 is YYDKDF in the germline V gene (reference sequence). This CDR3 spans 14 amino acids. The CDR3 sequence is CATSREASTDTQYF. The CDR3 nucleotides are TGTGCCACCAGCAGAGAAGCTAGCACAGATACGCAGTATTTT.

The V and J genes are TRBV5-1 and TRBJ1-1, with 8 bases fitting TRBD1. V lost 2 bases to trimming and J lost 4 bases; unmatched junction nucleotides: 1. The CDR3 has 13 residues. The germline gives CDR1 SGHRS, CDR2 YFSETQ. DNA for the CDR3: TGCGCCAGCAGCTTAACAGGGGGCACTGAAGCTTTCTTT. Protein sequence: CASSLTGGTEAFF.

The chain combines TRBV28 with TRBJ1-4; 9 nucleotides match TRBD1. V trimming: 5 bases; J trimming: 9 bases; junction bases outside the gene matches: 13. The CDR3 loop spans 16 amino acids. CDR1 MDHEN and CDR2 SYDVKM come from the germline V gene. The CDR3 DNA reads TGTGCCAGCAGTCTAGACCCTAGGGGGACAGGGCAAAAACTGTTTTTT. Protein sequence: CASSLDPRGTGQKLFF.

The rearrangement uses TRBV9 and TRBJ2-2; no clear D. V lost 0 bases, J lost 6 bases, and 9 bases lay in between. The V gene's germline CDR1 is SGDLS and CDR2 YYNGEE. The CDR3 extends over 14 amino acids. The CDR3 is CASSVVSSSGELFF. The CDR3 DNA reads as TGTGCCAGCAGCGTAGTGTCGAGCTCCGGGGAGCTGTTTTTT. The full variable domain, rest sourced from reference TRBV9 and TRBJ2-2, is DSGVTQTPKHLITATGQRVTLRCSPRSGDLSVYWYQQSLDQGLQFLIQYYNGEERAKGNILERFSAQQFPDLHSELNLSSLELGDSALYFCASSVVSSSGELFFGEGSRLTVL.

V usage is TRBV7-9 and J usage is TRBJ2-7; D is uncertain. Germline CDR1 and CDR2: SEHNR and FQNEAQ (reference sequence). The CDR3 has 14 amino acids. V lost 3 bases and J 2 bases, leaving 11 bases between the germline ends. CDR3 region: CASSLVGSTYEQYF. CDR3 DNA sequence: TGTGCCAGCAGCTTGGTCGGTTCCACCTACGAGCAGTACTTC. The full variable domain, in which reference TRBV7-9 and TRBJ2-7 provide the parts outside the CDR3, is DTGVSQNPRHKITKRGQNVTFRCDPISEHNRLYWYRQTLGQGPEFLTYFQNEAQLEKSRLLSDRFSAERPKGSFSTLEIQRTEQGDSAMYLCASSLVGSTYEQYFGPGTRLTVT.

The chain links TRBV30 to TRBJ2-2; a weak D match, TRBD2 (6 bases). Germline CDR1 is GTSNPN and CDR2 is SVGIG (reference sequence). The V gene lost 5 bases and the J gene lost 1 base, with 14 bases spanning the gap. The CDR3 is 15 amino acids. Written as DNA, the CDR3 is TGTGCCTGGGGTCCAGTCGGGAGGAACACCGGGGAGCTGTTTTTT. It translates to CAWGPVGRNTGELFF.

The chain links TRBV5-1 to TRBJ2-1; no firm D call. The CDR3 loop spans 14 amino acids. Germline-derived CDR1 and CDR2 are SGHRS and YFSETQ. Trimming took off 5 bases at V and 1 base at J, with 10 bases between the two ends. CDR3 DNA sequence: TGCGCCAGCAGAAAGGAGCCATCCTACAATGAGCAGTTCTTC. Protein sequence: CASRKEPSYNEQFF.

The CDR3 nucleotides are TGTGCCAGCGGGCCCACTAGTATAGGCGATGAGCAGTTCTTC. The encoded protein is CASGPTSIGDEQFF. This chain links TRBV27 with TRBJ2-1; perhaps TRBD2 as D (5 bases). The CDR3 loop spans 14 amino acids. V lost 8 bases and J lost 8, with 19 bases in between. CDR1 and CDR2 (germline): MNHEY, SMNVEV (reference sequence).

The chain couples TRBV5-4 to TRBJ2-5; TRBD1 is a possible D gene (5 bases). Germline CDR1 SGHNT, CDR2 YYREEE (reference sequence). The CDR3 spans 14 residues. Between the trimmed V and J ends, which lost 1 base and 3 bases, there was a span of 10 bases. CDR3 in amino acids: CASSLSNRKETQYF. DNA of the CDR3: TGTGCCAGCAGCTTGTCTAACAGGAAAGAGACCCAGTACTTC. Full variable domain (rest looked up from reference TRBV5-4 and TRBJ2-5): ETGVTQSPTHLIKTRGQQVTLRCSSQSGHNTVSWYQQALGQGPQFIFQYYREEENGRGNFPPRFSGLQFPNYSSELNVNALELDDSALYLCASSLSNRKETQYFGPGTRLLVL.

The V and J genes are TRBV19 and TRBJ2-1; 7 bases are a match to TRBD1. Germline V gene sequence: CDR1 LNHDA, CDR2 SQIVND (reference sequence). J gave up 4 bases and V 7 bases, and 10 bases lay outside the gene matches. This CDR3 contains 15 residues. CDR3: CASNVEEGAYNEQFF. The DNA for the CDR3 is TGTGCCAGTAACGTAGAAGAGGGGGCGTACAATGAGCAGTTCTTC.

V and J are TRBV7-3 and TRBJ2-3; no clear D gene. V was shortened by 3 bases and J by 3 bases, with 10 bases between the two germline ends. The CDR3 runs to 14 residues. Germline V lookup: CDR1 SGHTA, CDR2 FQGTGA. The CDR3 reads CASSLGTETDTQYF. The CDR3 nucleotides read TGTGCCAGCAGCTTGGGTACGGAGACAGATACGCAGTATTTT.